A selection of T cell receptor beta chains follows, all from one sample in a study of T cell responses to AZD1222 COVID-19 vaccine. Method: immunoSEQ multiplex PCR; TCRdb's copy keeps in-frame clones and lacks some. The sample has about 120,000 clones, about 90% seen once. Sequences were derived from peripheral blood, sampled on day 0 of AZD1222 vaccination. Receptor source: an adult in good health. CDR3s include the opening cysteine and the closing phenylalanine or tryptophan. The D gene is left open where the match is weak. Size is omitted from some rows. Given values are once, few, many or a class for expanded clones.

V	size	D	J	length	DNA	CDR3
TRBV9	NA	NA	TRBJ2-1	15	TGTGCCAGCAGCGTACCGACAGGTAGGGTCGGTGAGCAGTTCTTC	CASSVPTGRVGEQFF
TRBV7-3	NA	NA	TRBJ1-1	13	TGTGCCAGCAGCTTAACAGGGGGCACTGAAGCTTTCTTT	CASSLTGGTEAFF
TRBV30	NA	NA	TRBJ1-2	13	TGTGCCTGGAGATCTTCTCCTAACTATGGCTACACCTTC	CAWRSSPNYGYTF
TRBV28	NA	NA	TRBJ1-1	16	TGTGCCAGCAGTGTAGGGGGGAATCGGGGTAACACTGAAGCTTTCTTT	CASSVGGNRGNTEAFF
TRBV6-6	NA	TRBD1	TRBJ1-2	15	TGTGCCAGCAGTTACACTACCGGGACAGGGAATGGCTACACCTTC	CASSYTTGTGNGYTF
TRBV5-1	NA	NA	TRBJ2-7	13	TGCGCCAGCAGCTTTGGGGCCCGGGACGAGCAGTACTTC	CASSFGARDEQYF
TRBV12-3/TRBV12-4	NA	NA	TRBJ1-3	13	TGTGCCAGCCTTCTGGGAACTGGAAACACCATATATTTT	CASLLGTGNTIYF
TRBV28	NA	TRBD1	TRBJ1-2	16	TGTGCCAGCAGTATGCGGTGGACAGGAGGGTCCTATGGCTACACCTTC	CASSMRWTGGSYGYTF
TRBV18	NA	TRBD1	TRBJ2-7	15	TGTGCCAGCTCATCAAGTCGGACAGGGGGCCCCGAGCAGTACTTC	CASSSSRTGGPEQYF
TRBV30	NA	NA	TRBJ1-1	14	TGTGCCGTGCGCGCGTCTGGCATGAACACTGAAGCTTTCTTT	CAVRASGMNTEAFF
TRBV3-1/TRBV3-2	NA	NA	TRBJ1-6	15	TGTGCCAGCAGCCGAAGGACCGGGAGGGAATCACCCCTCCACTTT	CASSRRTGRESPLHF
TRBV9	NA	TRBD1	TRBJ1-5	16	TGTGCCAGCATCCAGACCGGGACAGGCCTTAATCAGCCCCAGCATTTT	CASIQTGTGLNQPQHF
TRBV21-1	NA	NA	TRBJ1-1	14	TGTGCCAGCAAATCTTCCTTAGGGGTTGTCGTAGCTTTCTTT	CASKSSLGVVVAFF
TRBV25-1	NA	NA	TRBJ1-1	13	TGTGCCAGCAGTCTTTCTTTTGTAACTGAAGCTTTCTTT	CASSLSFVTEAFF
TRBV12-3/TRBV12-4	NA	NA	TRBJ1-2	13	TGTGCCAGCAGTTTACGGGGAGGGACTGGCTACACCTTC	CASSLRGGTGYTF
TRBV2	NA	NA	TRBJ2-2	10	TGTGCCAGCGAGGGCGGGGAGCTGTTTTTT	CASEGGELFF
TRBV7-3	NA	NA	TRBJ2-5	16	TGTGCCAGCAGCTTAACAGGCCAGACCAATCAAGAGACCCAGTACTTC	CASSLTGQTNQETQYF
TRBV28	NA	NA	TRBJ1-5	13	TGTGCCAGCAGAGCAATAAAACCTCGAGCCCAGCATTTT	CASRAIKPRAQHF
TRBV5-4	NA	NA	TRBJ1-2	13	TGTGCCAGCAGCTTGGCGGCAATCGGTGGCTACACCTTC	CASSLAAIGGYTF
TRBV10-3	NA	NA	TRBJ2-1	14	TGTGCCATCAATAGGGGACTGTCAGGGGATGAGCAGTTCTTC	CAINRGLSGDEQFF
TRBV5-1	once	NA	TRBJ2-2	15	TGCGCCAGCAGGCGGGACCCTACGAACACCGGGGAGCTGTTTTTT	CASRRDPTNTGELFF
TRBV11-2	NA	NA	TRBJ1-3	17	TGTGCCAGCAGCCCTCACCTTTCGGGGTCCTCTGGAAACACCATATATTTT	CASSPHLSGSSGNTIYF
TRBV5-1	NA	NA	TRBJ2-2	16	TGCGCCAGCAGCTTGGATAGGGGGGCCGGCACCGGGGAGCTGTTTTTT	CASSLDRGAGTGELFF
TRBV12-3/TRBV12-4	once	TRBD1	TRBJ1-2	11	TGTGCCAGCAGTTACAGGGGCGGCTACACCTTC	CASSYRGGYTF
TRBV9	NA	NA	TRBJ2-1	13	TGTGCCAGCAGCGTACAACAGGGCAATGAGCAGTTCTTC	CASSVQQGNEQFF
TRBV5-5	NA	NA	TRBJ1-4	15	TGTGCCAGCAGCTTAGCGGATGTTTCGTGGGAAAAACTGTTTTTT	CASSLADVSWEKLFF
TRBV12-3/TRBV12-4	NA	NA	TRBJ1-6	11	TGTGCCAGCAGTGCAAATTCACCCCTCCACTTT	CASSANSPLHF
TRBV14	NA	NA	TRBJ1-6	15	TGTGCCAGCAGCCAGGGACGGGGCTGGTGGACACCCCTCCACTTT	CASSQGRGWWTPLHF
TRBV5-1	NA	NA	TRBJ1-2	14	TGCGCCAGCAGCCCCGGAGGGGCAGCCTATGGCTACACCTTC	CASSPGGAAYGYTF